The sample holds many counts of the clone carrying this TCR beta chain. The entry originates in a study of T cells in Graves' hyperthyroidism and ophthalmopathy. V was shortened by 0 bases and J by 9 bases, with 7 bases between the two germline ends. Germline loops: CDR1 KGHDR, CDR2 SFDVKD. The CDR3 is made up of 12 amino acids. TCR beta CDR3 sequences were amplified from RNA transcripts. When the TCR CDR3 underwent first-round RT-PCR, the HTBI primer set was used. TCRdb analysed the multiplex PCR reads with MiXCR anew, one entry per CDR3 protein. The profile shows about 380,000 distinct CDR3 sequences, approximately 15% of them singletons.

Source material: blood. The source is a man under 40 with Graves' hyperthyroidism that later progressed to Graves' ophthalmopathy. The chain employs TRBV24-1 and TRBJ1-1, with unresolved D. The CDR3 DNA follows: TGTGCCACCAGTGATTTGTTGGGGAAAGCTTTCTTT. Its translation: CATSDLLGKAFF.